This TCR beta chain originates from a study of cytomegalovirus exposure and HLA in healthy donors listed by TCRdb under 2017. Background on the whole study: An earlier analysis of fewer than 750 of the donors reported around 280 Gb of sequence data and around 110 million unique TCR beta sequences obtained from approximately 180 million T cells. Roughly 300 gigabases of sequencing data and around 85 million unique TCR sequences made up an early release that covered over 550 HLA-typed donors. Of the roughly 400 genotyped donors, roughly 80% fell in the genetic ancestry cluster associated with self-reported Caucasian donors. The aim of the study was to test whether cataloging public T cell receptors could identify signatures of past pathogen exposure. The T cell repertoires of several hundred subjects were profiled by immunosequencing and related to cytomegalovirus serostatus. Besides the first cohort of hundreds of subjects, a separate validation cohort made up of over a hundred different subjects was used. To predict cytomegalovirus infection status, the study combined high-throughput TCR immunosequencing, statistical association of individual TCRs with disease status, and machine learning. A later analysis re-analyzed previously published TCR beta repertoires from several hundred donors and added high-resolution HLA genotyping to study TCR occurrence patterns. In the later analysis, no new phenotypic data were used to find candidate immune exposures; instead, reliance was placed on TCR beta sequences and their occurrence across donors. An earlier analysis of fewer than 700 of the donors applied high-throughput TCR beta sequencing to assess whether each TCR beta V gene segment acted as functional or pseudogenic. Donor age, sex, ethnicity and CMV serostatus were collected together with the repertoire data. In a later genetic analysis, genome-wide SNP genotypes for about 55% of the roughly 700 donors were used, and that subset was treated as a discovery cohort. All discovery cohort repertoires had been generated using a single sequencing platform. HLA typing included class I and class II loci at four-digit resolution. The number of typed donors differed by locus: about 620-640 for A, B, C, DRB1 and DQB1; approximately 520 for DQA1; over 600 for DPA1; and about 450 for DPB1. Because of strong linkage in the cohort, four to six DR-DQ haplotypes were treated as single units for association and clustering. Among around 400 genotyped donors of the cohort, an average of roughly 230,000 unique TCR beta nucleotide sequences was sequenced per donor, of which about 19% were non-productive.

Concerning this clone itself: This receptor's antigen is unknown. No base quality values were provided; no much bigger clone lies one nucleotide off.

Libraries were built with the immunoSEQ multiplex PCR assay. For the multiplex PCR, a mixture combining 60 forward primers for TCR Vbeta segments and 13 reverse primers for TCR Jbeta segments was used. Amplification of the CDR3 region of rearranged TCR beta genes was performed with a multiplex PCR assay on genomic DNA. On the Illumina HiSeq System, the amplified TCR beta libraries were sequenced as 87-base-pair reads. In the original analysis: A later analysis tallied tens of millions of unique TCR beta chains across the 700 or so repertoires, and about 12 million of those chains were shared by two or more donors. Raw reads were error-corrected and collapsed into unique sequences by a nearest-neighbor algorithm in which closely related sequences were merged to remove PCR and sequencing errors. Alignment of CDR3 sequences to IMGT reference sequences was used to assign V, D and J gene segments. Each retained sequence needed at least a six-nucleotide match to both a V gene segment and a J gene segment. A rearrangement counted as productive if the CDR3 had no stop codons and remained in frame with V and J, and every other rearrangement counted as non-productive. CDR3 was defined by IMGT convention, running from the second conserved V-encoded cysteine to the conserved J-encoded phenylalanine. In an earlier analysis of more than 550 of the donors, sequences lacking an unambiguous match to a single V gene segment were excluded. In an earlier analysis of several hundred of the donors, V segments were called functional above 56.7% productive rearrangements and were called segregating when the between-donor standard deviation exceeded 5%. A statistical classification framework was developed to diagnose cytomegalovirus status using the catalog of TCR beta chain sequences. A later analysis assigned V and J genes by comparing TCR nucleotide sequences with IMGT/GENE-DB human TR gene sequences. In a later analysis, CDR3 sequences and most-parsimonious VDJ recombination scenarios were assigned using the TCRdist pipeline. In a later analysis, each TCR beta chain was defined by its CDR3 amino acid sequence together with its V-gene family, and reads lacking a unique V-gene family were excluded. To address suspected cross-contamination and a sequencing artifact, a later analysis removed 592 highly shared, low-generation-probability nucleotide sequences. A later analysis calculated a clonal expansion index for each public chain from normalized within-repertoire ranks of inferred template counts. In a later analysis, generation probabilities were computed with a VDJ recombination model fitted to out-of-frame rearrangements, and the resulting probabilities were checked against IGoR. A later analysis scored TCR-TCR, TCR-HLA and TCR-CMV co-occurrence with hypergeometric tests, applying a repertoire-size bias correction to TCR pairs. In a later analysis, false discovery rates were estimated by permuting HLA or CMV assignments 20 times. In a later analysis, co-occurring TCRs were grouped using DBSCAN, and TCRdist sequence similarity was added for clustering within HLA-allele-positive subsets. Repertoires with fewer than 30,000 or more than 120,000 public chains, plus five repertoires with anomalous nucleotide sharing, were excluded from co-occurrence clustering. TCRdb took this table from immuneACCESS and kept in-frame rearrangements with V and J called. Such tables lack part of the clones; where checked against another copy, unresolved V genes explain under half of the gap, and the rest is unexplained. That table furnishes V, J and clone size, whereas the DNA furnished D and trimming. Within this sample are tens of thousands of clones, with approximately 88% of them counted one time only. The ten most abundant clones make up approximately 2.3% of the sample.

What the authors observed across the whole study: Because some donors lacked HLA typing at each locus, the association tests relied only on the typed subset. In the study, approximately 160 TCR beta chains were listed as associated with cytomegalovirus. The presence/absence analyses assumed that sequencing depth was roughly uniform across donors, and that assumption may not be true. Across donors, most TCR sequences were observed very rarely, whereas some public TCRs were present in many individuals. For the cohort, immune exposure information was limited to CMV serostatus. A later genetic analysis associated a missense DCLRE1C variant with V-gene and J-gene trimming of TCR beta chains, and an independent cohort replicated the association. In a later analysis, TCR association rates were found to vary across HLA loci, with the most associated TCRs seen for DRB1 alleles and the fewest for HLA-C alleles. Correlated functional status among segregating V segments might reflect linkage disequilibrium, but an unknown experimental factor could not be ruled out. In a later analysis, HLA-associated TCR beta chains were found to be more clonally expanded and to have lower generation probabilities than equally common non-associated chains. A few of the identified cytomegalovirus-associated TCR beta chains were confirmed in vitro to be specific for cytomegalovirus antigens. Strong co-occurrence of HLA alleles, especially DR and DQ, made assigning TCR associations to individual alleles difficult. Because counts were too low, about 18 rarely observed V segments, including chromosome 9 orphons, were left out of the earlier analysis of over 550 of the donors. A later genetic analysis reported fewer N-insertions in productive TCRs among donors in an Asian-associated ancestry cluster than the roughly 620-donor mean. A cluster of highly shared sequence variants was judged likely to be a technical artifact of the sequencing pipeline. Only TCR beta chains were sequenced in this cohort, and the absence of alpha or paired-chain data limited detectable features. A later analysis associated some 17,000 TCR beta sequences with specific HLA alleles at a false discovery rate of 0.05. In a later analysis, several top co-occurrence clusters were reported to appear linked to parvovirus B19, influenza, CMV and Epstein-Barr virus. According to the authors, the approach could potentially be generalized to other disease states and immunological phenotypes. In an earlier analysis of roughly 500 of the donors, most TCR beta V segments appeared in productive rearrangements about 87% or about 30% of the time, broadly matching IMGT annotations. A further reported finding was that TCR beta sequences accurately predicted the HLA-A and HLA-B alleles for most subjects in the first cohort. A later analysis found that most CMV-associated TCR beta chains appeared HLA-restricted, with HLA associations seemingly driven largely by CMV exposure. Cytomegalovirus status was reported to be diagnosed by the classifier with high specificity and sensitivity in both the original and validation cohorts.

In total, 600 or so healthy bone marrow donors made up the cohort. At the time of sampling, all cohort members were nominally healthy, though unrecorded immune exposures were likely present. The donor was CMV seronegative and belonged to the group of 320 or so seronegative cohort members. Every donor gave a peripheral blood sample, and the peripheral blood mononuclear cells from that sample were used for TCR beta sequencing. Genomic DNA extraction from the blood cell samples was performed with the Qiagen DNeasy Blood Extraction Kit. Source material: PBMCs. The origin of this receptor is a man between 18 and 35 years old in good health and CMV-seronegative.

DNA sequence: TGTGCCAGCCGGAGGGGGCAGGAGCCCCAGCATTTT. It translates to CASRRGQEPQHF. In this chain, TRBV19 is recombined with TRBJ1-5; 7 central nucleotides agree with TRBD1. CDR1 and CDR2 were assigned from the germline V gene (reference sequence) as LNHDA and SQIVND. Germline trimming amounts to 9 bases on V and 8 bases on J, with 7 as the count of junction bases outside the gene matches. The CDR3 goes from the cysteine to the phenylalanine over 12 residues. The kept DNA is CDR3 alone, 36 bases in frame from the first base. Reference TRBV19 and TRBJ1-5 proteins supply the regions before and after the CDR3; the full variable domain is: DGGITQSPKYLFRKEGQNVTLSCEQNLNHDAMYWYRQDPGQGLRLIYYSQIVNDFQKGDIAEGYSVSREKKESFPLTVTSAQKNPTAFYLCASRRGQEPQHFGDGTRLSIL.